This TCR beta chain was identified in a study of PD-1 blockade in mismatch repair-deficient tumors. Background on the study: All were previously treated, progressing patients with eleven to twelve mismatch repair-deficient cancer types.

Here immunoSEQ multiplex PCR was the method, and the copy in TCRdb shows in-frame clones only, minus some. The repertoire includes around 40,000 clones, roughly three quarters of them detected once, and over 20% sits in the top ten. This CDR3 is built from 14 residues. The V and J ends lost 7 bases and 9 bases, in that order; junction bases with no gene match: 10. CDR1 is SNHLY and CDR2 is FYNNEI in the germline V gene. TCRs were sequenced from three patients responding to pembrolizumab. General study points: After pembrolizumab, tumor-resident clones rose rapidly, then generally contracted before radiologic responses.

In regard to this clone: Its antigen is not known.

The gene calls are TRBV2 and TRBJ2-4; TRBD1 matches 9 bases. Source: peripheral blood, taken 4 weeks after starting pembrolizumab. This clonotype originated in an adult with mismatch repair-deficient cancer. DNA for the CDR3: TGTGCCAGCACAACAGGGGGCTATGTGGGCATTCAGTACTTC. The encoded protein is CASTTGGYVGIQYF.